This paragraph covers one T cell receptor (beta chain) sequence. Its specific antigen is unknown. Base qualities were left out, and no much larger clone turns up one base away. From cysteine to phenylalanine, the CDR3 is 15 amino acids long. The sequence is cut down to CDR3 DNA, 45 bases in frame from base 1. Participants in the prospective study were aged roughly 18 to 89 years, lived in about two dozen United States geographic areas, and enrolled through a virtual design. In the prospective study, participants were assigned to cohorts based on the clinical history participants reported in a screening survey and a study questionnaire. For ImmuneRACE Cohort 3, a participant was defined as recovered based on two consecutive negative NP/OP PCR tests, clearance by a healthcare professional, or resolution of symptoms. In the prospective study, mobile phlebotomists collected whole blood, serum and a nasopharyngeal or oropharyngeal swab from each participant. Additional blood draws and questionnaires over an approximately 2-month period could optionally be provided by prospective study participants. Blood samples from the prospective study were shipped frozen or at room temperature prior to DNA extraction.

This sample is drawn from a study of blood T cell repertoires in COVID-19 (dated by TCRdb to between 2020 and 2021). Describing the broader study: Samples covering the acute and convalescent phases of COVID-19 were provided by collaborators in the United States, Italy and Spain. The material from the prospective study consisted of cDNA or gDNA derived from T cells, B-cell-depleted T cells, or PBMCs. The dataset comprised deeply sampled blood TCRbeta repertoires from subjects exposed to, actively infected with, or recovered from COVID-19. The repertoires were made available in a free public database intended to serve as a resource for research on the immune response to SARS-CoV-2. The samples were drawn from the first 160 participants of the ongoing ImmuneRACE study and from some 1,300 subjects provided by 6 global collaborators. A de-identified subject ID, COVID-19 status, age in years and sex were almost always included in the sample metadata. Where available, HLA class I and class II types were obtained from metadata supplied by the sample provider rather than from assay-based typing.

TCRbeta CDR3 regions were amplified from genomic DNA by means of the immunoSEQ Assay, a bias-controlled multiplex PCR. In the source study's methods: The number of nucleated cells in each sample was estimated from the amplification of reference gene primers within the assay. Sequence reads were collapsed and filtered to measure the absolute abundance of every unique TCRbeta CDR3 rearrangement. For each sample, productive Simpson clonality was calculated by taking the square root of Simpson's diversity index across productive rearrangements. Drawn from immuneACCESS, this table holds only the in-frame rearrangements with V and J called that TCRdb kept. Clones are partly lost; checked studies trace under half to an unresolved V gene and leave the rest unexplained. V, J and clone size reflect that table, while D and trimming were determined from the DNA. The sample has hundreds of thousands of clones on record, about 83% of them singletons. The top ten constitute roughly 2% of the sample.

Results and caveats for the whole study, not just this receptor: The amount of clinical and demographic metadata varied by source and participant and was provided uncurated.

The chain couples TRBV21-1 to TRBJ1-2. TRBV21-1 is an annotated pseudogene. The sequence was collected from a woman in her 50s who had recovered from COVID-19. The material sequenced was PBMCs or T cells enriched from blood (not recorded which). This receptor has the CDR3 CASTLPVGGRNGYTF. The DNA reads TGTGCCAGCACCCTACCAGTGGGAGGGAGGAATGGCTACACCTTC.